The sequence of this T cell receptor (beta chain) was determined in a study of CD8 T cells in Susac syndrome. Study conclusions and caveats: It was acknowledged in the study that the number of individuals who were included in its TCR sequencing and HLA analysis was relatively small.

CDR3 length: 13 amino acids. Losses at the gene ends were 4 bases for V and 4 bases for J; bases not matched to a gene: 4. Looked up from germline, CDR1 is DFQATT and CDR2 is SNEGSKA (reference sequence). A remark on this clonotype: The antigen is undetermined.

Random hexamers primed reverse transcription of about 0.45 to 1 ug RNA. immunoSEQ multiplex PCR amplified TCR beta CDR3 across 54 Vbeta, 13 Jbeta. TCRdb analysed the immunoSEQ multiplex PCR reads with MiXCR anew, one entry per CDR3 protein. The sample carries about 440,000 distinct CDR3 sequences, around 85% recorded once. The CD8+ and CD4+ T cells were isolated magnetically using a negative isolation approach, whereas the TEMRA cells were enriched by FACS. The specimen was CD8+ T cells from PBMCs. This clonotype was obtained from a human donor with multiple sclerosis. This chain connects TRBV20-1 to TRBJ2-1, with 7 bases lining up with TRBD2. The CDR3 bases are TGCAGTGCTATCAGCGGGGTTTACAATGAGCAGTTCTTC. This sequence encodes CSAISGVYNEQFF.